This T cell receptor beta chain appears in the sequencing data of a study of glioma-infiltrating T cells. Across the whole study: WHO grade II oligodendrogliomas or astrocytomas, plus non-recurrent WHO grade IV glioblastomas, were sampled. Glioma patients had dexamethasone for six or fewer days before surgery. Whole-study results and caveats: Shared blood CDR3 signature motifs marked patients with low tissue-blood divergence.

This clonotype has a handful of counts. The antigen is unknown. The iRepertoire nested amplicon-rescue multiplex PCR amplified TCR alpha and beta CDR3s from RNA. Tissue mRNA or PBMC total RNA, roughly 90-450 ng, went into one-step reverse transcription and amplification. TCRdb redid the calling of the multiplex PCR reads with MiXCR, one entry per CDR3 protein. The table includes a few hundred thousand distinct CDR3 sequences, 41% detected once. V shed 0 bases and J shed 2 bases, with 11 bases lying between them. Per germline, CDR1 LGHNA and CDR2 YNFKEQ. The CDR3 runs to 16 residues. This clonotype was sampled from a human donor with low-grade glioma or glioblastoma, undergoing nonglioma brain surgery, or in good health (not recorded which). The sequenced sample consisted of glioma tissue, nonneoplastic brain tissue, or PBMCs (not recorded which). The chain links TRBV4-2 to TRBJ2-1; D is unclear. DNA for the CDR3: TGTGCCAGCAGCCAAGATCTGATGAGTACCTACAATGAGCAGTTCTTC. This codes for CASSQDLMSTYNEQFF.